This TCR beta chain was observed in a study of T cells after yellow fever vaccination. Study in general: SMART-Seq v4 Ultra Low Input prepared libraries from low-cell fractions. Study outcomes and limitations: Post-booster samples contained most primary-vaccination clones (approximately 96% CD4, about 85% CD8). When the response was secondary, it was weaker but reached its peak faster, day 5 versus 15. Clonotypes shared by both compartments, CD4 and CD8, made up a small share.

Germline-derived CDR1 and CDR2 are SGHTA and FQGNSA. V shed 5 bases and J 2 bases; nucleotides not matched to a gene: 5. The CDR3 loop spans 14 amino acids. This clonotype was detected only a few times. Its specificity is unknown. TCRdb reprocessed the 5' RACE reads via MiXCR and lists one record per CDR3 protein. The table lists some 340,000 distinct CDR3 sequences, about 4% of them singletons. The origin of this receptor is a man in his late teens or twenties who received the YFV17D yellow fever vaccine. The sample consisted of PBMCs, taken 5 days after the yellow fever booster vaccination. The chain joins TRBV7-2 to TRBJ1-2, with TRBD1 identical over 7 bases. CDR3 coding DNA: TGTGCCAGCAGCCAGAAGGGGGCCAACTATGGCTACACCTTC. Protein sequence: CASSQKGANYGYTF.